The sequence of this TCR beta chain was determined in a study of blood T cell repertoires in COVID-19. This CDR3 region has 15 residues. Trimming removed 6 bases from V and 5 bases from J; junction bases left unmatched: 11. Germline V gene lookup returns CDR1 KGHSH and CDR2 LQKENI. Profiled with immunoSEQ multiplex PCR; TCRdb holds only in-frame clones, not every one. This table holds 150,000 or so clones, just under 85% found once. The V gene is TRBV18, the J gene TRBJ1-1; 8 bases line up with TRBD1. This sequence originates from a woman between 40 and 50 years old with active or convalescent COVID-19. Material: peripheral blood. The CDR3 here is CASSLPGGAGTEAFF. The CDR3 DNA sequence: TGTGCCAGCTCCCTTCCAGGGGGCGCAGGGACTGAAGCTTTCTTT.